This TCR beta chain was obtained from a study of blood T cell repertoires in COVID-19. As for the study in general: T cells, B-cell-depleted T cells, or PBMCs supplied cDNA or gDNA.

In the source study's methods: Nucleated cell counts were estimated from reference gene primer amplification. Profiled with immunoSEQ multiplex PCR; TCRdb holds only in-frame clones, not every one. D and trimming were read from the DNA, whereas the V and J calls and clone size are those reported in that table. The sample has tens of thousands of clones, around two thirds seen once. CDR1 and CDR2 from the germline V gene are MNHEY and SVGAGI. V lost 0 bases and J 4 bases, leaving 10 bases between the germline ends. CDR3 length equals 14 residues. This clonotype was obtained from a man between 65 and 85 years old with COVID-19, enrolled during active disease. The chain carries TRBV6-5 and TRBJ2-7, with a tentative D call TRBD2 (6 bases). The sequenced sample was peripheral blood. The CDR3: CASSYSTGVYEQYF. In DNA form, the CDR3 reads TGTGCCAGCAGTTACTCGACGGGAGTGTACGAGCAGTACTTC.